The entry below describes one TCR beta chain. Its specific antigen is unknown. Per-nucleotide qualities are absent, and no much larger clonotype sits a single base away. Based on the germline V gene, the CDR1 and CDR2 sequences are KGHSH and LQKENI. Reading from cysteine to phenylalanine, the CDR3 counts 17 amino acids. Only the CDR3 portion is preserved as DNA: 51 bases, with reading frame beginning at the first base. At the junction V is shortened by 3 bases and J by 5 bases; bases outside the gene matches: 12. Whole blood was collected in K2EDTA tubes by collaborating institutions according to the institutions' own protocols. Collaborator samples were shipped for TCRbeta analysis as frozen whole blood, isolated PBMCs, or DNA extracted from either sample type. The sample originates from a study of blood T cell repertoires in COVID-19 (dated by TCRdb to between 2020 and 2021). Study-wide context: Samples from collaborators originated in the United States, Italy and Spain and spanned both the acute and convalescent phases of COVID-19. The material from the prospective study consisted of cDNA or gDNA derived from T cells, B-cell-depleted T cells, or PBMCs. Subjects who had been exposed to COVID-19, were actively infected with it, or had recovered from it provided the deeply sampled blood TCRbeta repertoires that made up the dataset. The repertoires were released in a freely available public database meant as a resource for research on the immune response to SARS-CoV-2. Samples came from the ongoing ImmuneRACE study (first 160 participants) plus 1,254 subjects from 6 global collaborators. The sample metadata nearly always contained a de-identified subject ID, COVID-19 status, age in years and sex. HLA class I and class II types, where available, came from metadata supplied by the sample provider rather than from assay-based typing.

TCRbeta CDR3 regions were amplified from genomic DNA by means of the immunoSEQ Assay, a bias-controlled multiplex PCR. The study's processing was this. Nucleated cell counts per sample were estimated from amplification of reference gene primers within the assay. To quantify the absolute abundance of each unique TCRbeta CDR3 rearrangement, sequence reads were collapsed and filtered. For each sample, productive Simpson clonality was calculated as the square root of Simpson's diversity index across productive rearrangements. The table comes from immuneACCESS by way of TCRdb, which keeps in-frame sequences with V and J called. Part of the clones is missing from these tables; in studies checked, under half for an unresolved V gene and the rest for unknown reasons. V and J calls plus clone size are reproduced from that table; the DNA served to infer D and trimming. The sample records a few hundred thousand clones, about 89% of which are singletons. The top ten clonotypes cover 2% to 2.5% of the sample.

The research as a whole found: The amount of clinical and demographic metadata varied by source and participant and was provided uncurated.

This clonotype originated in a man over 45 with acute or convalescent COVID-19. The V and J genes are TRBV18 and TRBJ2-3; 9 nucleotides in the junction match TRBD1. Sequencing input: peripheral blood. Here the CDR3 is given as CASSPQSRDRVKDTQYF. The base sequence is TGTGCCAGCTCACCGCAGAGCCGGGACAGGGTAAAAGATACGCAGTATTTT.